This T cell receptor (beta chain) is drawn from a study of T cell changes during pregnancy in multiple sclerosis. The data were produced by immunoSEQ multiplex PCR, yet TCRdb's version contains in-frame clones alone and is incomplete. The sample records tens of thousands of clones, around 93% being singletons. Germline V CDR1 and CDR2: GTSNPN, SVGIG (reference sequence). V lost 0 bases to trimming and J lost 10 bases, with 16 bases between them. The CDR3 runs 15 residues. The clonotype comes from a female donor with multiple sclerosis, enrolled in a pregnancy study. This rearrangement joins TRBV30 to TRBJ1-6; no definite D call. Here the sequenced sample was CD4+ T cells from peripheral blood mononuclear cells, taken after pregnancy. CDR3 nucleotide sequence: TGTGCCTGGAGTGTACAGCTCTTAGAGAAGTCACCCCTCCACTTT. Translated: CAWSVQLLEKSPLHF.